The sequence of this T cell receptor (beta chain) was determined in a study of chemoradiotherapy in HPV16-positive cancers. Study results and caveats: Only a couple of HPV16-positive patients supplied the functional HPV-specificity definition.

Deletions cut 3 bases from V and 3 bases from J, with 8 bases between. This CDR3 comprises 13 residues. Per germline, CDR1 MDHEN and CDR2 SYDVKM. The repertoire was sequenced with immunoSEQ multiplex PCR; TCRdb's copy has only in-frame clones and lacks some. This table has over 10,000 clones, 76% appearing once. A word on this clone: Its cognate antigen is unknown.

The chain has TRBV28 and TRBJ1-2; perhaps TRBD1 as D (6 bases). The TCR originated in a human donor with HPV-associated anogenital cancer. Sampling was conducted from a patient who underwent chemoradiotherapy. The CDR3 region has the DNA TGTGCCAGCAGTTTTCAGGGGTACTATGGCTACACCTTC. Translating it yields CASSFQGYYGYTF.